This TCR beta chain was obtained from a study of blood T cell repertoires in COVID-19. V was clipped by 3 bases and J by 6 bases, with 22 bases between them. Germline loops: CDR1 MGHRA, CDR2 YSYEKL. This CDR3 comprises 17 residues. The assay was immunoSEQ multiplex PCR, and TCRdb's table has in-frame clones only and misses some. The profile covers 130,000 or so clones, with roughly 80% appearing a single time and roughly 15% taken by the ten largest. Material: peripheral blood. The rearrangement links TRBV4-1 to TRBJ2-3; TRBD2 is a possible D gene (5 bases). The sequence was collected from a man aged 50 or older with acute or convalescent COVID-19. CDR3 loop: CASSQELRRPPPDTQYF. The CDR3 nucleotides read TGCGCCAGCAGCCAGGAACTTCGGAGGCCCCCACCCGATACGCAGTATTTT.